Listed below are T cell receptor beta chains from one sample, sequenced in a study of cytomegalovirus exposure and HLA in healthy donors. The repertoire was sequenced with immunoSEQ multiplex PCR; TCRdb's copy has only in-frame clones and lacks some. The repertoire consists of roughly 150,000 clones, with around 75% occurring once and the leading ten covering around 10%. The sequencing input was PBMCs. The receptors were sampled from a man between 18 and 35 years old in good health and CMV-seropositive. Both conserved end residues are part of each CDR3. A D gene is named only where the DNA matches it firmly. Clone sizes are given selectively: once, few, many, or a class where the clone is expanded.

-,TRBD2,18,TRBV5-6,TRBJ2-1,TGTGCCAGCAGCTTGGCCAGGGCGTTGCGGGGGTTATACAATGAGCAGTTCTTC,CASSLARALRGLYNEQFF
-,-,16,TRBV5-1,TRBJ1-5,TGCGCCAGCAGCTTGGGGGCAGGGGATAGCAATCAGCCCCAGCATTTT,CASSLGAGDSNQPQHF
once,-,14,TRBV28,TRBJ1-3,TGTGCCAGCGAGTCACGGACGGGGATAAACACCATATATTTT,CASESRTGINTIYF
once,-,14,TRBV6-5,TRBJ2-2,TGTGCCAGCACCCCCAGCGCTATCACCGGGGAGCTGTTTTTT,CASTPSAITGELFF
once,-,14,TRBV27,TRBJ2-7,TGTGCCAGCAAAACCCCAGGGCAGAACTACGAGCAGTACTTC,CASKTPGQNYEQYF
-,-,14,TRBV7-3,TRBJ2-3,TGTGCCAGCAGCTTAATCGGGGGCACAGATACGCAGTATTTT,CASSLIGGTDTQYF
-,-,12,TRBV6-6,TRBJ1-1,TGTGCCAGCAAGGAGAGGGCCACTGAAGCTTTCTTT,CASKERATEAFF
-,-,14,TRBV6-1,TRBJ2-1,TGTGCCAGCAGTGAGGGGCGGCAGGGCAATGAGCAGTTCTTC,CASSEGRQGNEQFF
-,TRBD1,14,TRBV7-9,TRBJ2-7,TGTTCCAGCAGCTCGGGACAGGGGGGACCTAGACTGTACTTC,CSSSSGQGGPRLYF
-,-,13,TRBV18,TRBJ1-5,TGTGCCAGCTCACCTCGAGGCAATCAGCCCCAGCATTTT,CASSPRGNQPQHF
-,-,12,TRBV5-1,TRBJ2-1,TGCGCCAGCAGTAAGCGGTACAATGAGCAGTTCTTC,CASSKRYNEQFF
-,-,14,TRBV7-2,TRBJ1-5,TGTGCCAGCAGCTTAGCGTATATAGAACAGCCCCAGCATTTT,CASSLAYIEQPQHF
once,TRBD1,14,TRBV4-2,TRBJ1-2,TGTGCCAGCAGCCCTTACCAGGGGGACTATGGCTACACCTTC,CASSPYQGDYGYTF
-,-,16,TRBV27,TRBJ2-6,TGTGCCTGCAGCCCACCAAGCTCCACTGGGGCCAACGTCCTGACTTTC,CACSPPSSTGANVLTF
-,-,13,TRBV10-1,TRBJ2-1,TGCGCCAGCAGCCCCTCGGCGGCGCATGAGCAGTTCTTC,CASSPSAAHEQFF
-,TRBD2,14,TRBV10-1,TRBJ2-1,TGCGCCAGCAGTGAGGCGGGAGGAGGATTGGGGCAGTTCTTC,CASSEAGGGLGQFF
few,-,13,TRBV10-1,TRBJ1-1,TGCGCCAGCAGTGAGTCGACAAGCAATGAAGCTTTCTTT,CASSESTSNEAFF
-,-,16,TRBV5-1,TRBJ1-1,TGCGCCAGCAGCTTCTCCTACAGGGAGGGGGACACTGAAGCTTTCTTT,CASSFSYREGDTEAFF
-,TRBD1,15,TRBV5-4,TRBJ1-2,TGTGCCAGCAGCTACGGGACAGGGGGCACCTATGGCTACACCTTC,CASSYGTGGTYGYTF
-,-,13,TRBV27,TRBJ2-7,TGTGCCAGCAGTTTGTCCGGAGAAGTGGAGCAGTACTTC,CASSLSGEVEQYF
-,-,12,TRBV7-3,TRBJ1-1,TGTGCCAGCAGCTTAGGCGGGGGTGAAGCTTTCTTT,CASSLGGGEAFF
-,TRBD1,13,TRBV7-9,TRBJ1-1,TGTGCCAGCAGCCCCCCCGGGGCAGGGGGAGCTTTCTTT,CASSPPGAGGAFF
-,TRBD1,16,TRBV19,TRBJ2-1,TGTGCCAGTAGTAGATCCGGGACAGGGTTCTTTCATGAGCAGTTCTTC,CASSRSGTGFFHEQFF
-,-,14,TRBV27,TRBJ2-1,TGTGCCAGCAGTTTAACCAGGGTGAACAATGAGCAGTTCTTC,CASSLTRVNNEQFF
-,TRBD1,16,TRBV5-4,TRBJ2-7,TGTGCCAGCAGCGCAGTCTCCGGGACAGGATATGTCGAGCAGTACTTC,CASSAVSGTGYVEQYF